These T cell receptor beta chains were read from a single sample in a study of naive and memory T cell subsets. MiXCR, applied by TCRdb to the UMI-ligation and nested PCR reads, yields one record per CDR3 protein. The table records more than 95,000 distinct CDR3 sequences, roughly 15% of them present only once. The sample consisted of naive CD8+ T cells from blood. The receptors were sampled from a human donor in good health. The CDR3 runs from the conserved cysteine through the conserved F or W. The D gene is left open where the match is weak. Clone size is shown for a subset of rows, as once, few, many or a class of expanded clone.

>TRBJ1-1|few|TRBV7-9|TRBD1
TGTGCCAGCAGCCCAACGACAGGGGTGCGAACTGAAGCTTTCTTT
CASSPTTGVRTEAFF
>TRBJ2-1|NA|TRBV24-1|NA
TGTGCCACCAGTGACCTCGGAGCGCACAATGAGCAGTTCTTC
CATSDLGAHNEQFF
>TRBJ2-7|few|TRBV12-3/TRBV12-4|NA
TGTGCCAGCAGCAACACCCGGTACAGCTCCTACGAGCAGTACTTC
CASSNTRYSSYEQYF
>TRBJ2-7|few|TRBV6-2/TRBV6-3|NA
TGTGCCAGCAGTTACTTCCGGGAGTGGGAGCAGTACTTC
CASSYFREWEQYF
>TRBJ2-7|few|TRBV5-5|NA
TGTGCCAGCAGCTCGCACTCTAGAGCCCACTACGAGCAGTACTTC
CASSSHSRAHYEQYF
>TRBJ2-7|many|TRBV25-1|NA
TGTGCCAGCAGTGGCCCACGAAGAGTCGAGCAGTACTTC
CASSGPRRVEQYF
>TRBJ1-3|few|TRBV30|NA
TGTGCCTGGAGTGTACCCCTAGTCTCTGTCTCTGGAAACACCATATATTTT
CAWSVPLVSVSGNTIYF
>TRBJ2-7|many|TRBV4-2|TRBD2
TGTGCCAGCAGCCAAGGACGCGGGAGAGGCTACGAGCAGTACTTC
CASSQGRGRGYEQYF
>TRBJ2-5|few|TRBV6-2/TRBV6-3|NA
TGTGCCAGCAGGCCCCACTTACTAGACCTCGAACAAGAGACCCAGTACTTC
CASRPHLLDLEQETQYF
>TRBJ2-4|NA|TRBV7-9|NA
TGTGCCAGCAGCCCCATTGTGGGTGACGGCAAAAACATTCAGTACTTC
CASSPIVGDGKNIQYF